This passage covers 24 T cell receptor beta chains from one sample sequenced in a study of cytomegalovirus exposure and HLA in healthy donors. Vbeta (60) and Jbeta (13) primers were used in the PCR. Assay: immunoSEQ multiplex PCR; the TCRdb copy retains only in-frame clones and omits some. The table records under 150,000 clones, about 74% of them present only once. Sequencing input: PBMCs. The receptors derive from a woman aged 45-60 years in good health and CMV-seronegative.

The genes are TRBV9 and TRBJ2-3; D not resolved. Deletions cut 2 bases from V and 0 bases from J, with 4 bases between. The CDR3 consists of 13 residues. Per germline, CDR1 SGDLS and CDR2 YYNGEE. CDR3 region: CASSVPSTDTQYF. The CDR3, as DNA: TGTGCCAGCAGCGTCCCTAGCACAGATACGCAGTATTTT.

This clone was observed once. This rearrangement joins TRBV6-5 to TRBJ1-1, with 7 bases matching TRBD1. The CDR3 is 14 residues long. Germline trimming cut 8 bases from V and 1 base from J; bases unmatched to any gene: 7. Per the germline V gene, CDR1 is MNHEY and CDR2 is SVGAGI. The CDR3 region is CASGVGTENTEAFF. CDR3 DNA: TGTGCCAGCGGGGTGGGGACAGAGAACACTGAAGCTTTCTTT.

This clone was seen once. V and J are TRBV11-2 and TRBJ1-1; TRBD1 aligns across 7 bases. The CDR3 totals 13 residues. CDR1 is SGHAT and CDR2 is FQNNGV in the germline V gene. Trimming removed 3 bases from V and 7 bases from J; junction bases left unmatched: 5. The CDR3 sequence: CASSFGTAFEAFF. Here the CDR3 DNA reads TGTGCCAGCAGCTTTGGGACAGCGTTTGAAGCTTTCTTT.

This clone was detected a few times. This chain joins TRBV21-1 and TRBJ2-5; the table's D call of TRBD2 was not tested on the DNA. TRBV21-1 represents a pseudogene. The CDR3 has 16 residues. CDR3 loop: CASSKGGGGGQETQYF. The CDR3 coding sequence is TGTGCCAGCAGCAAAGGAGGAGGGGGGGGACAAGAGACCCAGTACTTC.

The rearrangement links TRBV5-1 to TRBJ1-4; D is ambiguous. The CDR3 contains 15 residues. With 0 bases removed from V and 5 bases from J, the gap between germline ends came to 11 bases. CDR1 SGHRS and CDR2 YFSETQ come from the germline V gene. The CDR3 spells CASSLGLGENEKLFF. The CDR3 nucleotides are TGCGCCAGCAGCTTGGGGTTGGGCGAAAATGAAAAACTGTTTTTT.

The genes are TRBV5-4 and TRBJ2-3; D might be TRBD2 (5 bases). V lost 3 bases and J lost 3, with 8 bases in between. The CDR3 contains 13 residues. Per germline, CDR1 SGHNT and CDR2 YYREEE (reference sequence). CDR3 amino acids: CASSWEQTDTQYF. CDR3 DNA sequence: TGTGCCAGCAGCTGGGAGCAGACAGATACGCAGTATTTT.

The gene calls are TRBV7-2 and TRBJ2-5; the match to TRBD2 covers 10 bases. The CDR3 has 16 amino acids. The germline CDR1 and CDR2 sequences are SGHTA and FQGNSA. The V and J ends lost 5 bases and 3 bases, in that order; junction bases with no gene match: 9. CDR3 protein: CASSPMWSGGEETQYF. The CDR3 nucleotides read TGTGCCAGCAGCCCTATGTGGAGCGGGGGGGAAGAGACCCAGTACTTC. Drawing the rest from reference TRBV7-2 and TRBJ2-5, the complete variable domain is GAGVSQSPSNKVTEKGKDVELRCDPISGHTALYWYRQSLGQGLEFLIYFQGNSAPDKSGLPSDRFSAERTGGSVSTLTIQRTQQEDSAVYLCASSPMWSGGEETQYFGPGTRLLVL.

This chain connects TRBV10-3 to TRBJ2-5; D perhaps matches TRBD2 (6 bases). The germline V gene has CDR1 ENHRY and CDR2 SYGVKD. V lost 2 bases to trimming and J lost 4 bases, with 11 bases between them. The CDR3 is 14 amino acids. CDR3 nucleotides: TGTGCCATCAGTGAGGCGGGGTCACGAGAGACCCAGTACTTC. Translating it yields CAISEAGSRETQYF.

The V and J genes are TRBV27 and TRBJ1-2; 8 bases align to TRBD1. Germline-derived CDR1 and CDR2 are MNHEY and SMNVEV (reference sequence). The CDR3 extends over 13 amino acids. The V segment lost 5 bases and the J segment 5 bases; nucleotides outside the gene matches: 4. Here the CDR3 DNA reads TGTGCCAGCAGTCAGGACAGGGAGTATGGCTACACCTTC. This gives the protein CASSQDREYGYTF.

The V call is TRBV5-1, the J call TRBJ2-1, with TRBD1 matching over 9 bases. Germline-derived CDR1 and CDR2 are SGHRS and YFSETQ. The CDR3 is 14 residues long. V was clipped by 4 bases and J by 3 bases; unmatched bases: 2. CDR3 sequence: CASSKGQGYNEQFF. CDR3 coding DNA: TGCGCCAGCAGCAAGGGACAGGGCTACAATGAGCAGTTCTTC.

The chain employs TRBV7-9 and TRBJ2-5; weak D call: TRBD1 (6 bases). The CDR3 spans 17 residues. V shed 0 bases and J shed 7 bases, with 21 bases lying between them. The germline V gene has CDR1 SEHNR and CDR2 FQNEAQ (reference sequence). Written as DNA, the CDR3 is TGTGCCAGCAGCTTAGCGGGGGCCAGGGCCAGGGTTGGGACCCAGTACTTC. This sequence encodes CASSLAGARARVGTQYF.

V is TRBV5-1 and J is TRBJ1-2, with 10 bases fitting TRBD1. The V and J ends lost 4 bases and 5 bases, in that order; junction bases with no gene match: 11. The germline gives CDR1 SGHRS, CDR2 YFSETQ. This CDR3 is 16 amino acids long. CDR3 sequence: CASSGTTGGGGYGYTF. The CDR3, as DNA: TGCGCCAGCAGCGGAACGACAGGGGGCGGTGGTTATGGCTACACCTTC.

This clone was recorded once. One end of the junction does not line up with germline, which may come from a read error. This chain connects TRBV7-7 to TRBJ2-1; 12 bases agree with TRBD2. Germline CDR1 SSHAT, CDR2 FNYEAQ (reference sequence). The CDR3 sequence is 18 residues long. Written as DNA, the CDR3 is TGTGCTAGCAGCTTACAACCCCTAGCGGGGGGGGCCTACAATGAGCAGTTCTTC. Its protein is CASSLQPLAGGAYNEQFF.

The chain employs TRBV29-1 and TRBJ2-7, with TRBD2 matching 9 bases. This CDR3 is built from 14 residues. Germline trimming cut 5 bases from V and 2 bases from J; bases unmatched to any gene: 7. CDR1 SQVTM and CDR2 ANQGSEA come from the germline V gene. The CDR3 reads CSVLGLAGTYEQYF. CDR3 DNA sequence: TGCAGCGTTCTCGGGCTAGCGGGGACCTACGAGCAGTACTTC.

V usage is TRBV15 and J usage is TRBJ1-2; possible D gene TRBD1, 5 bases. V was clipped by 0 bases and J by 7 bases, with 12 bases between them. This CDR3 is built from 14 residues. Germline lookup yields CDR1 LNHNV and CDR2 YYDKDF (reference sequence). The CDR3 loop is CATSRDGRASGYTF. The DNA for the CDR3 is TGTGCCACCAGCAGAGATGGCAGGGCGAGTGGCTACACCTTC.

This clone was detected only a few times. As DNA, the CDR3 is TGTGCCAGCAGCTTAGTTGCGGGGGGCTGGGAGACCCAGTACTTC. It yields the protein CASSLVAGGWETQYF. V and J are TRBV7-2 and TRBJ2-5, with 8 bases matching TRBD2. J lost 5 bases, V lost 1 base, and 6 bases had no gene match. Germline CDR1 SGHTA, CDR2 FQGNSA. This CDR3 contains 15 residues.

This clone was observed once. This chain links TRBV2 with TRBJ1-6; D unresolved. The CDR3 sequence is 14 residues long. Germline assignment: CDR1 SNHLY and CDR2 FYNNEI. Deletions cut 4 bases from V and 8 bases from J, with 12 bases between. The CDR3 sequence is CASSGAVVDSPLHF. The CDR3 DNA is TGTGCCAGCAGTGGGGCAGTGGTGGATTCACCCCTCCACTTT.

The DNA for the CDR3 is TGTGCCAGCAGCGCCAGGACAGGTGGGGAAAAACTGTTTTTT. Translating it yields CASSARTGGEKLFF. J is TRBJ1-4 and V is TRBV9; 7 bases are shared with TRBD1. V was pared by 3 bases and J by 8 bases, with 7 bases of the junction left unmatched. Germline V gives CDR1 SGDLS, CDR2 YYNGEE. CDR3 length: 14 amino acids. Variable domain in full (rest from reference TRBV9 and TRBJ1-4): DSGVTQTPKHLITATGQRVTLRCSPRSGDLSVYWYQQSLDQGLQFLIQYYNGEERAKGNILERFSAQQFPDLHSELNLSSLELGDSALYFCASSARTGGEKLFFGSGTQLSVL.

In regard to this clone: This specimen includes other DNA sequences encoding the same CDR3. The V gene is TRBV6-1, the J gene TRBJ2-1; D is unresolved. V was pared by 4 bases and J by 6 bases, with 4 bases between. This CDR3 has 11 residues. Germline CDR1 reads MNHNS; CDR2 reads SASEGT. The CDR3 coding sequence is TGTGCCAGCAGTGCGGTCAATGAGCAGTTCTTC. Translated: CASSAVNEQFF.

Turning to this clone: The same CDR3 is also encoded by other DNA sequences in this sample. V gene TRBV9 combines with J gene TRBJ2-3; 9 nucleotides line up with TRBD1. The CDR3 sequence is 16 residues long. Germline values: CDR1 SGDLS, CDR2 YYNGEE. Trimming took 3 bases from V and 3 from J; bases not matched to a gene: 8. CDR3 coding DNA: TGTGCCAGCAGCGCAGGACAGGGGCTACTTACAGATACGCAGTATTTT. Its translation is CASSAGQGLLTDTQYF.

This sequence joins TRBV6-5 and TRBJ2-3, with 8 nucleotides matching TRBD2. CDR3 size: 14 residues. With V trimmed by 5 bases and J by 4 bases, 5 bases remained unmatched. Germline CDR1 MNHEY, CDR2 SVGAGI. CDR3 amino acids: CASSATSGADTQYF. In DNA form, the CDR3 reads TGTGCCAGCAGTGCCACTAGCGGTGCAGATACGCAGTATTTT.

This rearrangement joins TRBV14 to TRBJ1-2, with unresolved D. V was cut by 2 bases and J by 4 bases, with 8 bases left in between. CDR1 is SGHDN and CDR2 is FVKESK in the germline V gene. The CDR3 length is 13 residues. CDR3 in DNA: TGTGCCAGCAGCCAACCTTCCCCCTATGGCTACACCTTC. It specifies CASSQPSPYGYTF.

The chain couples TRBV12-5 to TRBJ1-5; a weak D match, TRBD1 (5 bases). V lost 6 bases to trimming and J lost 5 bases, with 20 bases between them. Germline CDR1 reads LGHNT; CDR2 reads FRNRAP. The CDR3 loop spans 16 amino acids. The chain's CDR3 is CASGRGTPGGDQPQHF. The CDR3 DNA is TGTGCTAGTGGCCGTGGGACTCCGGGCGGAGATCAGCCCCAGCATTTT. Full variable domain (missing parts from reference TRBV12-5 and TRBJ1-5): DARVTQTPRHKVTEMGQEVTMRCQPILGHNTVFWYRQTMMQGLELLAYFRNRAPLDDSGMPKDRFSAEMPDATLATLKIQPSEPRDSAVYFCASGRGTPGGDQPQHFGDGTRLSIL.

This clone was recorded once. The rearrangement uses TRBV27 and TRBJ1-5; 9 bases are shared with TRBD1. V shed 6 bases, J shed 0 bases, and the junction held 12 bases outside the gene matches. The CDR3 runs to 18 residues. Per the germline V gene, CDR1 is MNHEY and CDR2 is SMNVEV (reference sequence). CDR3 amino acids: CASSPRQGGHFSNQPQHF. CDR3 nucleotides: TGTGCCAGCAGCCCGCGACAGGGGGGCCATTTTAGCAATCAGCCCCAGCATTTT.